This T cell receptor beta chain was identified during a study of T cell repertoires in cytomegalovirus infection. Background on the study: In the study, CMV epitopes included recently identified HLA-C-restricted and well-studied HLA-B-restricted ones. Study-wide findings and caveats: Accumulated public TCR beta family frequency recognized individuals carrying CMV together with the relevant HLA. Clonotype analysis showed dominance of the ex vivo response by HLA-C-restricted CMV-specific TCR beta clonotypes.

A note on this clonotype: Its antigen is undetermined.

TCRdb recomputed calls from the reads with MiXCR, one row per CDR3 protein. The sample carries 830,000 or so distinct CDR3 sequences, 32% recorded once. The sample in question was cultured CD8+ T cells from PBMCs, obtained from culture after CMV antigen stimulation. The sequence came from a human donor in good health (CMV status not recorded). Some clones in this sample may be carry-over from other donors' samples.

The CDR3 sequence is CASSSVPGDTEAFF. The CDR3 DNA is TGTGCCAGCAGCTCGGTCCCCGGGGACACTGAAGCTTTCTTT. The chain has TRBV5-4 and TRBJ1-1; D is ambiguous. Germline lookup yields CDR1 SGHNT and CDR2 YYREEE (reference sequence). The V gene lost 3 bases and the J gene lost 3 bases, with 12 bases spanning the gap. The CDR3 runs to 14 residues.